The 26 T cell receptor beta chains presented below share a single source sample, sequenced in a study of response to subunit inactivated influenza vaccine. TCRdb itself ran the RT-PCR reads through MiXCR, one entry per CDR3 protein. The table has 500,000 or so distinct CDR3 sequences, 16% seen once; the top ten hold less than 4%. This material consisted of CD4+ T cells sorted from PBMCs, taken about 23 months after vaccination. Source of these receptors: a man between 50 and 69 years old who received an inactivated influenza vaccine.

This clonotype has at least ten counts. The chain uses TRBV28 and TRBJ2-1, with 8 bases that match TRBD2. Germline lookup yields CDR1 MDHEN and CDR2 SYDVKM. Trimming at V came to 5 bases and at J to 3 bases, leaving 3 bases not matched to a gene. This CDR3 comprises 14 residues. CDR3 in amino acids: CASSQRESYNEQFF. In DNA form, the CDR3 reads TGTGCCAGCAGTCAGCGGGAGAGCTACAATGAGCAGTTCTTC.

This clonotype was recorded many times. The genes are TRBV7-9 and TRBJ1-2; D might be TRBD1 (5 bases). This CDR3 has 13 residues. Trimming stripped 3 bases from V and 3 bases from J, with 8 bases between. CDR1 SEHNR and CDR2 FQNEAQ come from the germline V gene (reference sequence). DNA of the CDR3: TGTGCCAGCAGCTTTTTGGGGGACTATGGCTACACCTTC. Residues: CASSFLGDYGYTF.

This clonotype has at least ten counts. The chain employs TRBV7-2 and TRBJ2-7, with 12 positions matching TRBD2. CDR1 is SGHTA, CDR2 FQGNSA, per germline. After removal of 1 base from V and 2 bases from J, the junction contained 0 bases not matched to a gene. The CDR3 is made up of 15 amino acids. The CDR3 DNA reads TGTGCCAGCAGCTTAGGACTAGCGGGAGCCTACGAGCAGTACTTC. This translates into CASSLGLAGAYEQYF.

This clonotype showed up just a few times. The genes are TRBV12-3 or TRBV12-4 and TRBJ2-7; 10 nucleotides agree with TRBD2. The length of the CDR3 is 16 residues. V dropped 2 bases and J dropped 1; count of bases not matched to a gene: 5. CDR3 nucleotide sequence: TGTGCCAGCAGTTTAACTCCACTAGCGGGATCCTACGAGCAGTACTTC. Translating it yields CASSLTPLAGSYEQYF.

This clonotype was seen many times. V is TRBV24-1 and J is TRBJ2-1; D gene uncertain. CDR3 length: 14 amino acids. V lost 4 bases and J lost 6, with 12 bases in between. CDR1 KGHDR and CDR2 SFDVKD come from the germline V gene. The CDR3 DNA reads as TGTGCCACCAGTGAAGAGAGCTGGGGCAATGAGCAGTTCTTC. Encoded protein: CATSEESWGNEQFF.

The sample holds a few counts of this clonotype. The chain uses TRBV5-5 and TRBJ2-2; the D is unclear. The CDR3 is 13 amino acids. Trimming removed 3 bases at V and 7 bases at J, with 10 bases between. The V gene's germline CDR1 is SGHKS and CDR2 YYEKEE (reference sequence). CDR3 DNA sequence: TGTGCCAGCAGCTGGAGATCAGGCGGGGAGCTGTTTTTT. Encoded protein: CASSWRSGGELFF.

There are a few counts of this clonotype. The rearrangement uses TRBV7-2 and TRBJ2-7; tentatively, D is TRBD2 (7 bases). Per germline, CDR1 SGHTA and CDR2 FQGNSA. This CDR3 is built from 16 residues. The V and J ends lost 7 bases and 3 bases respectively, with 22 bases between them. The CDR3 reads CASTPQGLGRDYEQYF. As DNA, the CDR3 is TGTGCCAGCACCCCCCAGGGGCTTGGGAGGGACTACGAGCAGTACTTC.

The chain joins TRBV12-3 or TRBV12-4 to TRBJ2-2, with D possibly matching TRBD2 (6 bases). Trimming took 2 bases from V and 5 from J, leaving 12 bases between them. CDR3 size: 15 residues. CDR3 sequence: CASSLQGGRTGELFF. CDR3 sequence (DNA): TGTGCCAGCAGTTTACAGGGAGGACGAACCGGGGAGCTGTTTTTT.

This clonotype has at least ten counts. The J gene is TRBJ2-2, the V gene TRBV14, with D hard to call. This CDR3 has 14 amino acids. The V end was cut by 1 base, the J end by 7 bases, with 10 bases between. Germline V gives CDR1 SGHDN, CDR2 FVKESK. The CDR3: CASSQALVFGELFF. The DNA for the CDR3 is TGTGCCAGCAGCCAAGCCCTCGTTTTCGGGGAGCTGTTTTTT.

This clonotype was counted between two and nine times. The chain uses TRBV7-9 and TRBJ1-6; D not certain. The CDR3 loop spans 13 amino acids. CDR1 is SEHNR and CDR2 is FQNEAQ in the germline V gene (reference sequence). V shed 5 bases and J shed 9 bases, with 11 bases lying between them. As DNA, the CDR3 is TGTGCCAGCAGCCTGACTTTGGGTTCACCCCTCCACTTT. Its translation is CASSLTLGSPLHF.

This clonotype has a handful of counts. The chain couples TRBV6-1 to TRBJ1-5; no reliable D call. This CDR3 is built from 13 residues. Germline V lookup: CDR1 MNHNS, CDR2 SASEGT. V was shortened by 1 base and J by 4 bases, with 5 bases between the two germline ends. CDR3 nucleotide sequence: TGTGCCAGCAGTGAAGTGGGGAATCAGCCCCAGCATTTT. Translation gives CASSEVGNQPQHF.

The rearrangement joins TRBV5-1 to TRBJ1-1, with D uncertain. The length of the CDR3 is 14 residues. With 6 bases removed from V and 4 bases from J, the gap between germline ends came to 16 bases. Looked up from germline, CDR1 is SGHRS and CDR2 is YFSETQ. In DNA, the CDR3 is TGCGCCAGCACCCCCTTAGACTCCCGCACTGAAGCTTTCTTT. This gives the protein CASTPLDSRTEAFF.

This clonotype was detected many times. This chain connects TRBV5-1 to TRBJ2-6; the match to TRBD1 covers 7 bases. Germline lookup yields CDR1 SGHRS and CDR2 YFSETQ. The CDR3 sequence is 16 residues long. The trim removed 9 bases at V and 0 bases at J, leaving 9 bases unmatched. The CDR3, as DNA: TGCGCCACCTCCGTGGGACAGTCCTCTGGGGCCAACGTCCTGACTTTC. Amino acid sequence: CATSVGQSSGANVLTF.

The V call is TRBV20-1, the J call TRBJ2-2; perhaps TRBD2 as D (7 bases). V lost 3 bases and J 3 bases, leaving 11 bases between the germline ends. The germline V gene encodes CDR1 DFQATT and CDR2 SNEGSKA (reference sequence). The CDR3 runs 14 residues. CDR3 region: CSARGGAHTGELFF. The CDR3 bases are TGCAGTGCTAGGGGGGGGGCGCACACCGGGGAGCTGTTTTTT.

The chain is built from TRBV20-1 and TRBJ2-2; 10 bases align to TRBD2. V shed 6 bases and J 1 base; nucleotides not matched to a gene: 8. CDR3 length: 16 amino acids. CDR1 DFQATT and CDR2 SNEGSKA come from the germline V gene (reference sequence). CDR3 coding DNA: TGCAGTGCAAAGCTAGCGGGAGCGAGGAACACCGGGGAGCTGTTTTTT. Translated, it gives CSAKLAGARNTGELFF.

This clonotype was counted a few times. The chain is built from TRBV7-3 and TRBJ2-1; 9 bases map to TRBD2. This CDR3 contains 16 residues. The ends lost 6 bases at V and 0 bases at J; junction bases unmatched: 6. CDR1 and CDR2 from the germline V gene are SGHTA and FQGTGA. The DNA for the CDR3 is TGTGCCAGCAGTCAGTATAGCGGGAGCTCCTACAATGAGCAGTTCTTC. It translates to CASSQYSGSSYNEQFF.

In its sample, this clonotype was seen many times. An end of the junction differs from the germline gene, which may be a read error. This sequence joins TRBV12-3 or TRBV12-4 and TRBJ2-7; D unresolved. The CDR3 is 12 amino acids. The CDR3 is CASSLDTYEQYF. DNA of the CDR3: TGTGCCAGCAGCTTAGACACCTACGAGCAGTACTTC.

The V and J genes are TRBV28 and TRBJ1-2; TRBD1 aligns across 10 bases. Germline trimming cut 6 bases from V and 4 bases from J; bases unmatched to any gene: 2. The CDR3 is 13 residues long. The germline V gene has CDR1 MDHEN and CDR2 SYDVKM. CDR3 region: CASRGQGGYGYTF. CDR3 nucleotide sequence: TGTGCCAGCAGAGGACAGGGGGGCTATGGCTACACCTTC.

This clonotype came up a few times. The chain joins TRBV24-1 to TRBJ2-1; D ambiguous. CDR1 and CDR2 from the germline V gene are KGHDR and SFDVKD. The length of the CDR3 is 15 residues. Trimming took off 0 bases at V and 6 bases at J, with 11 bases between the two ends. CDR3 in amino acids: CATSDLQAPPNEQFF. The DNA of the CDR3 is TGTGCCACCAGTGATTTGCAAGCACCGCCCAATGAGCAGTTCTTC.

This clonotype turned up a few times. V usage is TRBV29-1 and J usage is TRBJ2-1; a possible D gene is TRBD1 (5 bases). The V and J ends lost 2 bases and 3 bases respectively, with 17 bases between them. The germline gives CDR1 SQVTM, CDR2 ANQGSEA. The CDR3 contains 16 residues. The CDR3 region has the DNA TGCAGCGTTGAATTACTGCAGGGCTTGGTCTACAATGAGCAGTTCTTC. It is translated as CSVELLQGLVYNEQFF.

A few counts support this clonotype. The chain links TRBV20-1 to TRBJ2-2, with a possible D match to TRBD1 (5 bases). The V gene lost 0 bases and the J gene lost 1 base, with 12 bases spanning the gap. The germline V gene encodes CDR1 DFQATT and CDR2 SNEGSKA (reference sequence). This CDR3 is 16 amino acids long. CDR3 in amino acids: CSARDPRQGNTGELFF. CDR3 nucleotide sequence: TGCAGTGCTAGAGATCCCCGGCAGGGGAACACCGGGGAGCTGTTTTTT.

CDR3 DNA sequence: TGTGCCAGCAGCTCGCTCGACAGTGAATTGACCTTC. It yields the protein CASSSLDSELTF. J is TRBJ1-2 and V is TRBV7-9, with D possibly matching TRBD1 (5 bases). Trimming removed 4 bases from V and 14 bases from J, with 17 bases in between. Germline V lookup: CDR1 SEHNR, CDR2 FQNEAQ (reference sequence). This CDR3 is built from 12 residues.

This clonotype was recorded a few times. CDR3 in DNA: TGTGCCAGCAGTTTAAAGGGGGGGGTCTATGGCTACACCTTC. This encodes CASSLKGGVYGYTF. The chain links TRBV27 to TRBJ1-2; D possibly corresponds to TRBD1 (6 bases). CDR1 and CDR2 from the germline V gene are MNHEY and SMNVEV (reference sequence). Trimming shortened V by 2 bases and J by 4 bases, and 11 bases separated the two germline ends. The CDR3 covers 14 residues.

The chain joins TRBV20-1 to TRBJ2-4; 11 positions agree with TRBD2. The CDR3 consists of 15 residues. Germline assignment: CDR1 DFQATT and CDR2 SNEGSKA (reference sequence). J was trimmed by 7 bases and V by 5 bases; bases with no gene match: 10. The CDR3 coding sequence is TGCAGTGCTGATACTAGCGGGAGTGATGTGAACATTCAGTACTTC. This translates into CSADTSGSDVNIQYF.

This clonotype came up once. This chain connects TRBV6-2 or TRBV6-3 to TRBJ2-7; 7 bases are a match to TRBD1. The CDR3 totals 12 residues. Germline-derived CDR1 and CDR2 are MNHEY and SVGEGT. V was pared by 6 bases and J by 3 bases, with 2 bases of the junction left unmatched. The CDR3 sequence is CASRPGGYEQYF. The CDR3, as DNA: TGTGCCAGCAGACCAGGGGGCTACGAGCAGTACTTC.

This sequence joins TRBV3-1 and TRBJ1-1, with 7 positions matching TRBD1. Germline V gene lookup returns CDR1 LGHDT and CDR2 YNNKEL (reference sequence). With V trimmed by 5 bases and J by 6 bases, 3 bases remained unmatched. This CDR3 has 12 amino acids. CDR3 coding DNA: TGTGCCAGCAGCTCCGGACAGGCTGAAGCTTTCTTT. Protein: CASSSGQAEAFF.